This TCR beta chain derives from a study of cytomegalovirus exposure and HLA in healthy donors. Whole-study context: In a later analysis, the roughly 120 validation repertoires were reported to have used the same platform as the roughly 670 first-cohort repertoires. General study points: According to a subsequent analysis, TCR clusters identified in the first cohort showed a tendency to co-occur across the approximately 120 validation repertoires. It was reportedly the case that the classifier diagnosed cytomegalovirus status with high specificity and sensitivity. Cytomegalovirus association was assigned to approximately 160 TCR beta chains.

Clones were read by immunoSEQ multiplex PCR, and TCRdb kept only the in-frame ones, dropping some. The sample holds under 100,000 clones, about 96% seen once. CDR3 size: 18 residues. J lost 3 bases, V lost 1 base, and 10 bases had no gene match. The germline CDR1 and CDR2 sequences are SGHVS and FNYEAQ. To note about this clone: No antigen is known for it.

The TCR originated in a man between 18 and 35 years old in good health and CMV-seronegative. Sequencing was performed on PBMCs. V is TRBV7-6 and J is TRBJ2-2; 8 bases map to TRBD1. DNA for the CDR3: TGTGCCAGCAGCTTAGTCCCAGGGGGCCAGGAGCACACCGGGGAGCTGTTTTTT. This sequence encodes CASSLVPGGQEHTGELFF.